What follows are 15 T cell receptor beta chains derived from one specimen sequenced in a study of blood T cell repertoires in COVID-19. TCRdb's table, derived via immunoSEQ multiplex PCR, lists solely in-frame clones and lacks some. The sample lists approximately 230,000 clones, approximately 90% occurring once. Sequencing was done on a sample of peripheral blood. Receptors originate from a woman aged 25-40 years with COVID-19, enrolled during active disease.

The rearrangement links TRBV30 to TRBJ1-2; D gene ambiguous. Germline assignment: CDR1 GTSNPN and CDR2 SVGIG (reference sequence). Trimming removed 5 bases at V and 6 bases at J, with 19 bases between. The CDR3 loop spans 14 amino acids. CDR3 sequence (DNA): TGTGCCTGGCGCCGAGCTTTATCGGCGGATGGCTACACCTTC. The encoded protein is CAWRRALSADGYTF.

V gene TRBV11-2 combines with J gene TRBJ2-7; 8 bases fit TRBD1. Germline CDR1 is SGHAT and CDR2 is FQNNGV. V lost 2 bases to trimming and J lost 7 bases; unmatched junction nucleotides: 7. The CDR3 contains 14 residues. The CDR3 here is CASSLNRGDGEQYV. CDR3 nucleotide sequence: TGTGCCAGCAGCTTAAACAGGGGGGACGGGGAGCAGTACGTC.

This chain joins TRBV7-2 and TRBJ2-5, with 8 bases that match TRBD1. Trimming removed 2 bases from V and 6 bases from J; junction bases left unmatched: 8. The germline CDR1 and CDR2 sequences are SGHTA and FQGNSA. This CDR3 has 15 residues. The DNA for the CDR3 is TGTGCCAGCAGCTTATCAGACAGGGGCACGAAGACCCAGTACTTC. The encoded protein is CASSLSDRGTKTQYF. Supplemented by reference TRBV7-2 and TRBJ2-5, the full variable domain reads GAGVSQSPSNKVTEKGKDVELRCDPISGHTALYWYRQSLGQGLEFLIYFQGNSAPDKSGLPSDRFSAERTGGSVSTLTIQRTQQEDSAVYLCASSLSDRGTKTQYFGPGTRLLVL.

The chain links TRBV5-1 to TRBJ2-6; the D is unclear. The CDR3 is 14 residues long. From germline, CDR1 is SGHRS and CDR2 YFSETQ. Trimming shortened V by 0 bases and J by 17 bases, and 18 bases separated the two germline ends. The DNA of the CDR3 is TGCGCCAGCAGCTTGGAAGCCAATGGTGGTGTCTTGACTTTC. It translates to CASSLEANGGVLTF.

The table lists this clone with a count of one. The chain has TRBV19 and TRBJ1-1; D uncertain. This CDR3 is 16 amino acids long. Trimming removed 5 bases from V and 3 bases from J, with 19 bases in between. CDR1 is LNHDA, CDR2 SQIVND, per germline (reference sequence). The chain's CDR3 is CASSPLLPVLDTEAFF. The DNA of the CDR3 is TGTGCCAGTAGTCCACTCCTCCCTGTGCTAGACACTGAAGCTTTCTTT.

CDR3 loop: CSVEDLGYEQYF. Written as DNA, the CDR3 is TGCAGCGTTGAAGATCTAGGCTACGAGCAGTACTTC. The gene calls are TRBV29-1 and TRBJ2-7; D not certain. The CDR3 runs to 12 residues. Per germline, CDR1 SQVTM and CDR2 ANQGSEA. With 0 bases removed from V and 3 bases from J, the gap between germline ends came to 6 bases.

This clone was picked up a small number of times. The rearrangement links TRBV7-9 to TRBJ1-2, with 8 nucleotides matching TRBD1. The CDR3 covers 12 residues. The J segment lost 9 bases and the V segment lost 5 bases, leaving 5 bases of the junction unmatched. The V gene's germline CDR1 is SEHNR and CDR2 FQNEAQ (reference sequence). CDR3 protein: CASSATGGSYTF. DNA of the CDR3: TGTGCCAGCAGCGCTACAGGGGGGAGCTACACCTTC.

The V call is TRBV5-6, the J call TRBJ1-6; 10 positions agree with TRBD1. CDR3 size: 19 residues. The germline V gene encodes CDR1 SGHDT and CDR2 YYEEEE. V lost 2 bases and J lost 5; bases outside the gene matches: 13. The CDR3 here is CASSFPAGTGVLDNSPLHF. The CDR3 DNA reads TGTGCCAGCAGCTTTCCCGCAGGGACAGGGGTATTGGATAATTCACCCCTCCACTTT.

The V and J genes are TRBV4-1 and TRBJ2-1, with 12 bases lining up with TRBD2. Trimming cost V 1 base and J 6 bases; bases outside gene matches: 13. Looked up from germline, CDR1 is MGHRA and CDR2 is YSYEKL. The CDR3 is made up of 19 amino acids. The CDR3 sequence: CASSQAPGLAGFWGNEQFF. DNA for the CDR3: TGCGCCAGCAGCCAAGCACCTGGACTAGCGGGGTTTTGGGGCAATGAGCAGTTCTTC.

This clone was observed once. The chain employs TRBV29-1 and TRBJ2-5; tentative D call: TRBD2 (6 bases). The CDR3 loop spans 13 amino acids. Per the germline V gene, CDR1 is SQVTM and CDR2 is ANQGSEA. V was shortened by 1 base and J by 1 base, with 7 bases between the two germline ends. The CDR3 is CSVEGLVQETQYF. CDR3 nucleotides: TGCAGCGTTGAAGGACTAGTCCAAGAGACCCAGTACTTC.

Only a few counts were recorded for this clone. The chain carries TRBV7-9 and TRBJ2-3, with TRBD2 identical over 10 bases. The germline CDR1 and CDR2 sequences are SEHNR and FQNEAQ (reference sequence). The trim removed 2 bases at V and 4 bases at J, leaving 6 bases unmatched. This CDR3 contains 16 residues. The DNA of the CDR3 is TGTGCCAGCAGCTTATCTAGCGGGGGCTACGCAGATACGCAGTATTTT. This encodes CASSLSSGGYADTQYF.

V gene TRBV7-9 combines with J gene TRBJ1-1; tentative D call: TRBD1 (5 bases). Germline V gives CDR1 SEHNR, CDR2 FQNEAQ (reference sequence). V was trimmed by 6 bases and J by 0 bases, leaving 11 bases between them. The CDR3 has 14 amino acids. The CDR3 is CASSSRGLNTEAFF. For the CDR3, the DNA is TGTGCCAGCAGTTCTAGGGGCTTGAACACTGAAGCTTTCTTT.

The CDR3 protein is CASSSRQRLAGGPNEQFF. The CDR3 DNA follows: TGCGCCAGCAGCTCCCGGCAGCGGCTAGCGGGGGGGCCCAATGAGCAGTTCTTC. This rearrangement joins TRBV5-1 to TRBJ2-1; 12 positions agree with TRBD2. Germline V gene sequence: CDR1 SGHRS, CDR2 YFSETQ. CDR3 size: 18 residues. V was pared by 3 bases and J by 6 bases, with 13 bases of the junction left unmatched.

This chain uses TRBV10-2 with TRBJ2-1; 9 bases match TRBD2. This CDR3 is built from 18 residues. J gave up 0 bases and V 6 bases, and 12 bases lay outside the gene matches. Germline V CDR1 and CDR2: WSHSY, SAAADI. CDR3 sequence: CASRGFSGGQSSYNEQFF. The CDR3 bases are TGCGCCAGCAGGGGGTTTAGCGGGGGCCAGAGCTCCTACAATGAGCAGTTCTTC.

The chain couples TRBV19 to TRBJ2-5, with 10 bases aligning to TRBD2. The CDR3 contains 15 residues. Germline loops: CDR1 LNHDA, CDR2 SQIVND (reference sequence). J lost 7 bases, V lost 5 bases, and 10 bases had no gene match. In DNA form, the CDR3 reads TGTGCCAGTAGTTTTCGGACTAGCGGATCCGGGACCCAGTACTTC. Protein: CASSFRTSGSGTQYF.